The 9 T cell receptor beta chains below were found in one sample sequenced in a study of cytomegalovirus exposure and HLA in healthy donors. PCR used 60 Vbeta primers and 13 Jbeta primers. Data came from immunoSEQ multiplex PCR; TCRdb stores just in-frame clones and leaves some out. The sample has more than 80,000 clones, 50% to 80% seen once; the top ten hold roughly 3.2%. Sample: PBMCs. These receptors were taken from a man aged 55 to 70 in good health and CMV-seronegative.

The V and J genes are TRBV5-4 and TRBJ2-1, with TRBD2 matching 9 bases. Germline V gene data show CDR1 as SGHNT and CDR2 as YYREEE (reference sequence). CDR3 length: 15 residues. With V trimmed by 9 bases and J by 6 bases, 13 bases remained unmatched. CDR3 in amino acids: CATFPGTSSINEQFF. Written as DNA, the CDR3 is TGTGCCACCTTCCCCGGGACTAGCTCCATCAATGAGCAGTTCTTC. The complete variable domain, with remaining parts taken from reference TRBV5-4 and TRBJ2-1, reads ETGVTQSPTHLIKTRGQQVTLRCSSQSGHNTVSWYQQALGQGPQFIFQYYREEENGRGNFPPRFSGLQFPNYSSELNVNALELDDSALYLCATFPGTSSINEQFFGPGTRLTVL.

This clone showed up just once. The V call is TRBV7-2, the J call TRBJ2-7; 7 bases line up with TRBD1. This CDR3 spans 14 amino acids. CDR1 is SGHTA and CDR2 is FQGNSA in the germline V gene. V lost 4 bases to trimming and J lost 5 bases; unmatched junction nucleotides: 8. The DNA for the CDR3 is TGTGCCAGCAGCTGGACAGGCCTTGGAGACGAGCAGTACTTC. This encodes CASSWTGLGDEQYF.

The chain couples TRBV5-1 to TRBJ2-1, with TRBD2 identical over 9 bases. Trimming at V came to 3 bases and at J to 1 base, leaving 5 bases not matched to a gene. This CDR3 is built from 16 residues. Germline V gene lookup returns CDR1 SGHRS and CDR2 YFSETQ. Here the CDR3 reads CASSSGLAGSYNEQFF. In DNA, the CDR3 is TGCGCCAGCAGCTCCGGGCTAGCGGGGTCCTACAATGAGCAGTTCTTC.

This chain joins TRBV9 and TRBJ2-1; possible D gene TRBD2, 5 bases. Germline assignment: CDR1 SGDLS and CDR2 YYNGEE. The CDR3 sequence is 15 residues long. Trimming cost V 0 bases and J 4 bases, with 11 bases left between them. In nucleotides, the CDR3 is TGTGCCAGCAGCGTAGGGGTCGGGGTTTACAATGAGCAGTTCTTC. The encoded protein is CASSVGVGVYNEQFF.

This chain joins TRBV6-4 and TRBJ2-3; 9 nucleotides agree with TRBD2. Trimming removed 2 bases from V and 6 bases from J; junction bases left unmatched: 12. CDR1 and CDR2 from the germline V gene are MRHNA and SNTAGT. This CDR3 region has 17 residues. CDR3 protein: CASSDPLGSGGLDTQYF. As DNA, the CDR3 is TGTGCCAGCAGTGACCCCTTGGGGAGCGGGGGGCTGGATACGCAGTATTTT.

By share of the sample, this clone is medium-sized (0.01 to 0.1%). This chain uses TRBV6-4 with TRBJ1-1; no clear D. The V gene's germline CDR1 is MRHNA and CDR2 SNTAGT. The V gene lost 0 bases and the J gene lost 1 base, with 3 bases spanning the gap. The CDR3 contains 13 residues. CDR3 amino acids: CASSDSQNTEAFF. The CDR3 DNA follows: TGTGCCAGCAGTGACTCACAGAACACTGAAGCTTTCTTT.

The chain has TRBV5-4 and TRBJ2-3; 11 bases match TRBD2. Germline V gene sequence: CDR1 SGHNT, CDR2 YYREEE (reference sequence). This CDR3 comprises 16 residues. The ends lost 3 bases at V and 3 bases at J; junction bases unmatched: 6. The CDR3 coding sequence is TGTGCCAGCAGCTACCCGGGACTAGCGGCTACAGATACGCAGTATTTT. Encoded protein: CASSYPGLAATDTQYF.

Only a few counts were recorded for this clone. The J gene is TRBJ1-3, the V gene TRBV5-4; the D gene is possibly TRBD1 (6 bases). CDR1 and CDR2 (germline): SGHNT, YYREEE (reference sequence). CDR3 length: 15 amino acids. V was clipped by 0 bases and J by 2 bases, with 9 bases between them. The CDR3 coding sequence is TGTGCCAGCAGCTTGGGGGGGCTGCCTGGAAACACCATATATTTT. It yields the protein CASSLGGLPGNTIYF.

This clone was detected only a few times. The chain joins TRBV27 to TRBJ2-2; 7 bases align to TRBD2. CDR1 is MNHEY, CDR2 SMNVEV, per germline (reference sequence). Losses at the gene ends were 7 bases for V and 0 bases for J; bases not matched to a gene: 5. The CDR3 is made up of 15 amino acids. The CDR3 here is CASKHGLANTGELFF. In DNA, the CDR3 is TGTGCCAGCAAACACGGACTAGCGAACACCGGGGAGCTGTTTTTT.